This entry lists 9 T cell receptor beta chains sequenced from one sample in a study of cytomegalovirus exposure and HLA in healthy donors. PCR involved 60 Vbeta and 13 Jbeta primers. The method was immunoSEQ multiplex PCR; TCRdb's version includes in-frame clones alone and lacks a portion of them. The table includes approximately 150,000 clones, over 60% detected once. The sequencing sample was made of PBMCs. These TCRs come from a woman in her twenties or thirties in good health and CMV-seronegative.

This clone was seen a handful of times. The CDR3 reads CASSQFYEQYF. CDR3 DNA sequence: TGTGCCAGCAGCCAATTCTACGAGCAGTACTTC. V gene TRBV28 combines with J gene TRBJ2-7, with unresolved D. V gave up 6 bases and J gave up 3 bases, with 6 bases separating them. CDR1 and CDR2 from the germline V gene are MDHEN and SYDVKM. There are 11 residues in the CDR3.

This clone was counted a few times. The genes are TRBV10-3 and TRBJ2-4; the D gene is possibly TRBD1 (5 bases). V was pared by 3 bases and J by 3 bases, with 12 bases between. The CDR3 has 15 residues. CDR1 is ENHRY and CDR2 is SYGVKD in the germline V gene. The CDR3 here is CAISERGLGKNIQYF. In DNA, the CDR3 is TGTGCCATCAGTGAAAGGGGCCTGGGCAAAAACATTCAGTACTTC.

This clone was counted between two and nine times. This sequence joins TRBV27 and TRBJ2-3; TRBD2 agrees at 10 bases. Per the germline V gene, CDR1 is MNHEY and CDR2 is SMNVEV (reference sequence). Trimming cost V 0 bases and J 0 bases; bases outside gene matches: 9. CDR3 length: 19 amino acids. The DNA of the CDR3 is TGTGCCAGCAGTTTATCGAGGTTTCCACTAGCGGGAAGCACAGATACGCAGTATTTT. It encodes CASSLSRFPLAGSTDTQYF.

The genes are TRBV30 and TRBJ2-7, with D perhaps matching TRBD2 (5 bases). The germline CDR1 and CDR2 sequences are GTSNPN and SVGIG (reference sequence). There are 13 residues in the CDR3. The V end was cut by 2 bases, the J end by 6 bases, with 14 bases between. The DNA of the CDR3 is TGTGCCTGGAGTAAGGCTAGCCCGGGCGAGCAGTACTTC. Amino acid sequence: CAWSKASPGEQYF.

The chain uses TRBV7-2 and TRBJ2-7; no reliable D call. Germline V lookup: CDR1 SGHTA, CDR2 FQGNSA. This CDR3 spans 14 amino acids. Trimming took off 3 bases at V and 6 bases at J, with 15 bases between the two ends. CDR3 protein: CASSFKWKGAEQYF. The DNA of the CDR3 is TGTGCCAGCAGCTTTAAATGGAAAGGAGCCGAGCAGTACTTC. The whole variable domain, remainder taken from reference TRBV7-2 and TRBJ2-7, is GAGVSQSPSNKVTEKGKDVELRCDPISGHTALYWYRQSLGQGLEFLIYFQGNSAPDKSGLPSDRFSAERTGGSVSTLTIQRTQQEDSAVYLCASSFKWKGAEQYFGPGTRLTVT.

V usage is TRBV7-9 and J usage is TRBJ1-4; 9 nucleotides align to TRBD1. The CDR3 contains 14 residues. Germline assignment: CDR1 SEHNR and CDR2 FQNEAQ (reference sequence). V was clipped by 5 bases and J by 7 bases; unmatched bases: 5. The CDR3 region is CASSPGQGVEKLFF. CDR3 in DNA: TGTGCCAGCAGCCCGGGACAGGGCGTTGAAAAACTGTTTTTT.

The gene calls are TRBV6-5 and TRBJ1-2; D is uncertain. The germline V gene encodes CDR1 MNHEY and CDR2 SVGAGI. Trimming took off 8 bases at V and 8 bases at J, with 18 bases between the two ends. CDR3 length: 13 amino acids. The CDR3 spells CASGDLLFEGYTF. The DNA for the CDR3 is TGTGCCAGCGGAGACCTTCTGTTCGAAGGCTACACCTTC.

The V gene is TRBV7-6, the J gene TRBJ1-4, with 7 bases that match TRBD1. The CDR3 is made up of 15 amino acids. Germline CDR1 is SGHVS and CDR2 is FNYEAQ. Trimming took 3 bases from V and 4 from J; bases not matched to a gene: 5. CDR3 nucleotides: TGTGCCAGCAGCTTGGCTGGGGACAGTAATGAAAAACTGTTTTTT. Amino acid sequence: CASSLAGDSNEKLFF.

The sample holds one count of this clone. V is TRBV2 and J is TRBJ1-1; a weak D match, TRBD1 (6 bases). The CDR3 sequence is 13 residues long. Trimming removed 8 bases from V and 6 bases from J, with 16 bases in between. The V gene's germline CDR1 is SNHLY and CDR2 FYNNEI. CDR3 in amino acids: CASQKWTEAEAFF. CDR3 sequence (DNA): TGTGCCAGCCAAAAATGGACAGAGGCTGAAGCTTTCTTT.